This paragraph reports one T cell receptor beta chain. Its antigen remains unidentified. Base quality data are lacking; no much larger clone is found one base away. CDR3 length: 15 amino acids, cysteine to phenylalanine. CDR3 DNA only is kept here, 45 bases in frame from base 1. CDR1 and CDR2 are read off the germline V gene as LGHNA and YSLEER. Trimming takes 1 base off V and 3 bases off J; junction bases not matched to a gene: 5. In total, about 650 healthy bone marrow donors made up the cohort. All cohort members were sampled while nominally healthy, although unrecorded immune exposures were likely present. The donor tested CMV seropositive and was one of the 289 seropositive cohort members. A peripheral blood sample was collected from each donor, and TCR beta sequencing was performed on peripheral blood mononuclear cells. The Qiagen DNeasy Blood Extraction Kit was used to extract genomic DNA from the blood cell samples.

The library was produced with the immunoSEQ multiplex PCR assay. The multiplex PCR relied on a mix of 60 forward primers for TCR Vbeta segments and 13 reverse primers for TCR Jbeta segments. Amplification of the CDR3 region of rearranged TCR beta genes was performed with a multiplex PCR assay on genomic DNA. The Illumina HiSeq System was used to sequence the amplified TCR beta libraries as 87-base-pair reads. Per the authors' processing: A later analysis tallied roughly 78 million unique TCR beta chains across the 700 or so repertoires, and about 10 million of those chains were shared by two or more donors. Raw reads were error-corrected and collapsed into unique sequences by a nearest-neighbor algorithm in which closely related sequences were merged to remove PCR and sequencing errors. To assign V, D and J gene segments, CDR3 sequences were aligned to IMGT reference sequences. For a sequence to be retained, at least a six-nucleotide match to both a V gene segment and a J gene segment was required. Rearrangements were called productive when the CDR3 lacked stop codons and stayed in frame with V and J; all others were non-productive. Following IMGT convention, CDR3 was defined as the stretch from the second conserved V-encoded cysteine to the conserved J-encoded phenylalanine. The earlier analysis of some 540 of the donors excluded any sequence lacking an unambiguous match to a single V gene segment. An earlier analysis of 500 to 600 of the donors classified V segments as functional when productive rearrangements were above 56.7% and as segregating when the standard deviation between donors was above 5%. To diagnose cytomegalovirus status from the catalog of TCR beta chain sequences, a statistical classification framework was built. A later analysis assigned V and J genes by comparing TCR nucleotide sequences with IMGT/GENE-DB human TR gene sequences. In a later analysis, CDR3 sequences and most-parsimonious VDJ recombination scenarios were assigned using the TCRdist pipeline. In a later analysis, every TCR beta chain was defined by the combination of its CDR3 amino acid sequence and its V-gene family, and reads without a unique V-gene family were dropped. A later analysis removed roughly 590 highly shared, low-generation-probability nucleotide sequences to deal with suspected cross-contamination and a sequencing artifact. A later analysis calculated a clonal expansion index for each public chain from normalized within-repertoire ranks of inferred template counts. A later analysis computed generation probabilities with a VDJ recombination model fitted to out-of-frame rearrangements, and checked the results against IGoR. In a later analysis, TCR-TCR, TCR-HLA and TCR-CMV co-occurrence was scored with hypergeometric tests, and a repertoire-size bias correction was applied to TCR pairs. False discovery rates were estimated in a later analysis by permuting HLA or CMV assignments 20 times. In a later analysis, co-occurring TCRs were grouped using DBSCAN, with TCRdist sequence similarity added in when clustering inside HLA-allele-positive subsets. For co-occurrence clustering, repertoires with fewer than 30,000 or more than 120,000 public chains were excluded, along with five or six repertoires with anomalous nucleotide sharing. TCRdb obtained this table from immuneACCESS and retained in-frame rearrangements with V and J assigned. These tables miss some clones; where compared with another copy, unresolved V genes account for less than half of the shortfall, and the remainder is unexplained. The DNA was the basis for D and trimming; V, J and clone size are from that table. In all, the sample holds roughly 130,000 clones, and approximately 61% of those were seen once. The top ten constitute 1.6% of the sample.

The data derive from a study of cytomegalovirus exposure and HLA in healthy donors (dated by TCRdb to about 2017). Looking at the study overall: According to an earlier analysis of several hundred of the donors, about 179 million T cells yielded 117 million unique TCR beta sequences and around 280 Gb of sequence data. Roughly 300 gigabases of sequencing data and 78 million or so unique TCR sequences were included in an early release covering under 650 HLA-typed donors. A separate validation cohort of over a hundred different subjects was used in addition to the roughly 670-subject first cohort. Donor age, sex, ethnicity and CMV serostatus were compiled alongside the repertoire data. The number of donors typed differed by locus, with roughly 620-630 for A, B, C, DRB1 and DQB1, over 500 for DQA1, about 610 for DPA1, and some 470 for DPB1. The genetic ancestry cluster associated with self-reported Caucasian donors included roughly 84% of the 300 to 400 genotyped donors. The study was designed to test whether signatures of past pathogen exposure could be identified by cataloging public T cell receptors. HLA typing included class I and class II loci at four-digit resolution. The T cell repertoires of around 670 subjects were profiled by immunosequencing and related to cytomegalovirus serostatus. In the later analysis, no new phenotypic data were used to find candidate immune exposures; instead, reliance was placed on TCR beta sequences and their occurrence across donors. In an earlier analysis of several hundred of the donors, high-throughput TCR beta sequencing was used to judge whether each TCR beta V gene segment behaved as functional or pseudogenic. Roughly 5 DR-DQ haplotypes were treated as single units for association and clustering because of strong linkage in the cohort. In a later genetic analysis, genome-wide SNP genotypes for 398 of the 666 donors were used, and that subset was treated as a discovery cohort. The study combined high-throughput TCR immunosequencing, statistical association of individual TCRs with disease status, and machine learning to predict cytomegalovirus infection status. Every discovery cohort repertoire had been produced on one sequencing platform. Among around 400 genotyped donors of the cohort, an average of about 220,000 unique TCR beta nucleotide sequences was sequenced per donor, of which about 19% were non-productive. In a later analysis, previously published TCR beta repertoires from fewer than 750 donors were re-analyzed and high-resolution HLA genotyping was added so that TCR occurrence patterns could be studied.

What the study reported, not specific to this receptor: The only immune exposure information available for the cohort was CMV serostatus. A later genetic analysis associated a missense DCLRE1C variant with V-gene and J-gene trimming of TCR beta chains, and an independent cohort replicated the association. In a later analysis, HLA-associated TCR beta chains were found to be more clonally expanded and to have lower generation probabilities than equally common non-associated chains. The study listed 150 to 200 TCR beta chains as associated with cytomegalovirus. A cluster of highly shared sequence variants was judged likely to represent a technical artifact of the sequencing pipeline. A later genetic analysis reported fewer N-insertions in productive TCRs among donors in an Asian-associated ancestry cluster than the roughly 700-donor mean. A later analysis found that most CMV-associated TCR beta chains appeared HLA-restricted, with HLA associations seemingly driven largely by CMV exposure. The presence/absence analyses assumed that sequencing depth was roughly uniform across donors, and that assumption may not be true. Some IMGT-functional V segments, including TRBV6-2 and TRBV6-3, could not be told apart with the 87-base-pair reads, so those segments were excluded. It was suggested by the authors that the approach could potentially be generalized to other disease states and immunological phenotypes. The earlier analysis of approximately 540 of the donors excluded around 17 rarely observed V segments, including chromosome 9 orphons, because counts were too low. According to a later analysis, parvovirus B19, influenza, CMV and Epstein-Barr virus appeared linked to several top co-occurrence clusters. Three of the identified cytomegalovirus-associated TCR beta chains were confirmed in vitro to be specific for cytomegalovirus antigens. Linkage disequilibrium might explain the correlated functional status among segregating V segments, but an unknown experimental factor could not be excluded. When HLA alleles, especially DR and DQ, strongly co-occurred, attributing TCR associations to individual alleles was difficult. HLA typing was unavailable for some donors at each locus, so association tests used only the typed subset. At a false discovery rate of 0.05, a later analysis linked around 15,000 TCR beta sequences to specific HLA alleles. Cytomegalovirus status was reported to be diagnosed by the classifier with high specificity and sensitivity in both the original and validation cohorts. A further reported finding was that TCR beta sequences accurately predicted the HLA-A and HLA-B alleles for most subjects in the first cohort. Across donors, most TCR sequences were observed very rarely, whereas some public TCRs were present in many individuals. Broadly in line with IMGT annotations, most TCR beta V segments showed up in productive rearrangements about 90% or about 30% of the time in an earlier analysis of a few hundred of the donors. Only TCR beta chains were sequenced in this cohort, and the absence of alpha or paired-chain data limited detectable features. According to a later analysis, TCR association rates differed among HLA loci, with DRB1 alleles showing the most associated TCRs and HLA-C alleles showing the fewest.

The sample consisted of PBMCs. This TCR was recovered from a man younger than 45 in good health and CMV-seropositive. This chain joins TRBV4-3 to TRBJ2-7, and 8 bases in between align with TRBD2. The bases are TGCGCCAGCAGCCAAGGTGTCGGGGGGGGCTACGAGCAGTACTTC. Translated, it reads CASSQGVGGGYEQYF.